Listed below are T cell receptor beta chains from one sample, sequenced in a study of cytomegalovirus exposure and HLA in healthy donors. The assay was immunoSEQ multiplex PCR, and TCRdb's table has in-frame clones only and misses some. Here the sample spans about 110,000 clones, over 60% being singletons. Sequencing input: PBMCs. The source of these receptors is a man in his thirties or forties in good health and CMV-seropositive. CDR3s include the opening cysteine and the closing phenylalanine or tryptophan. The D gene is left open where the match is weak. The listing skips clone size in some rows; elsewhere it reads once, few, many or a size class.

D gene	V gene	clone size	J gene	CDR3 protein	CDR3 DNA
NA	TRBV9	NA	TRBJ1-5	CASNVGQGSNQPQHF	TGTGCCAGCAACGTCGGCCAGGGGAGCAATCAGCCCCAGCATTTT
NA	TRBV10-3	NA	TRBJ2-2	CATAQGRDTRELFF	TGTGCCACCGCCCAGGGGAGAGACACCCGGGAGCTGTTTTTT
TRBD1	TRBV11-2	NA	TRBJ2-2	CASRPLTGVRTGELFF	TGTGCCAGCCGGCCGTTGACAGGGGTGAGAACCGGGGAGCTGTTTTTT
NA	TRBV30	once	TRBJ1-1	CAWGLNTEAFF	TGTGCCTGGGGGCTTAACACTGAAGCTTTCTTT
TRBD1	TRBV11-2	NA	TRBJ1-5	CASSLGSQGVYNQPQHF	TGTGCCAGCAGCTTAGGGTCGCAGGGGGTATACAATCAGCCCCAGCATTTT
NA	TRBV25-1	NA	TRBJ2-2	CASSSGVTGELFF	TGTGCCAGCAGCTCGGGGGTTACCGGGGAGCTGTTTTTT
NA	TRBV20-1	NA	TRBJ2-1	CSAIVEEQFF	TGCAGTGCTATAGTCGAGGAGCAGTTCTTC
NA	TRBV4-3	few	TRBJ1-3	CASSSGEILGNTIYF	TGCGCCAGCAGCTCCGGGGAAATACTTGGAAACACCATATATTTT
TRBD1	TRBV7-9	NA	TRBJ2-4	CASSLDRAKNIQYF	TGTGCCAGCAGCTTGGACAGGGCCAAAAACATTCAGTACTTC
NA	TRBV5-4	NA	TRBJ2-7	CASSHREPSSEQYF	TGTGCCAGCAGCCACCGGGAGCCGTCCTCCGAGCAGTACTTC
TRBD2	TRBV9	few	TRBJ2-1	CASSAGLAGNEQFF	TGTGCCAGCAGCGCCGGACTAGCCGGCAATGAGCAGTTCTTC